Listed below are T cell receptor beta chains from one sample, sequenced in a study of blood T cell repertoires in COVID-19. Assay used: immunoSEQ multiplex PCR; TCRdb lists only in-frame clones, some missing. This table holds a few hundred thousand clones, 80% to 90% found once. The specimen was PBMCs or T cells enriched from blood (not recorded which). These TCRs come from a woman aged 45-65 years who had recovered from COVID-19. The CDR3 runs from the conserved cysteine through the conserved F or W. The order of the fields is J gene, V gene, clone size, D gene, CDR3 DNA, CDR3 protein. A D gene is named only where the DNA matches it firmly. Size is omitted from some rows. Given values are once, few, many or a class for expanded clones.

J: TRBJ1-1
V: TRBV19
size: NA
D: NA
DNA: TGTGCCGCAGGCGCGATGATGAACACTGAAGCTTTCTTT
CDR3: CAAGAMMNTEAFF

J: TRBJ1-1
V: TRBV6-5
size: NA
D: NA
DNA: TGTGCCAGCAGTTACTCGACGGCAGGGAGGGCTTTCTTT
CDR3: CASSYSTAGRAFF

J: TRBJ2-3
V: TRBV24-1
size: NA
D: TRBD2
DNA: TGTGCCACCAGTGATTCTACTAGCGGGAGCACAGATACGCAGTATTTT
CDR3: CATSDSTSGSTDTQYF

J: TRBJ2-1
V: TRBV28
size: few
D: TRBD1
DNA: TGTGCCAGCAGTTTACCAGCGGACAGGGGATGGGTGGCCAATGAGCAGTTCTTC
CDR3: CASSLPADRGWVANEQFF

J: TRBJ2-6
V: TRBV2
size: NA
D: NA
DNA: TGTGCCAGCAGCGGAGGGACCGGGGCCAACGTCCTGACTTTC
CDR3: CASSGGTGANVLTF

J: TRBJ1-5
V: TRBV19
size: NA
D: NA
DNA: TGTGCCAGTAGTATAGCGGGGAAAAGCAATCAGCCCCAGCATTTT
CDR3: CASSIAGKSNQPQHF

J: TRBJ2-5
V: TRBV2
size: NA
D: NA
DNA: TGTGCCAGCAGTCCAGGCTTAGGCGAGACCCAGTACTTC
CDR3: CASSPGLGETQYF

J: TRBJ2-2
V: TRBV27
size: once
D: TRBD2
DNA: TGTGCCAGCAGTGTCTTAGCGGGGGACACCGGGGAGCTGTTTTTT
CDR3: CASSVLAGDTGELFF

J: TRBJ1-5
V: TRBV7-2
size: NA
D: NA
DNA: TGTGCCAGCAGCTTAGCGGGGGGAGTTTTGGTTCAGCCCCAGCATTTT
CDR3: CASSLAGGVLVQPQHF

J: TRBJ2-1
V: TRBV5-1
size: NA
D: NA
DNA: TGCGCCAGCAGCCTTCCCGAGGGGGCGGGGCTTTCCAATGAGCAGTTCTTC
CDR3: CASSLPEGAGLSNEQFF